The 6 T cell receptor beta chains below were found in one sample sequenced in a study of OX40 agonist ivuxolimab in advanced cancers. TCRdb's copy holds only in-frame clones and misses some; the assay was immunoSEQ multiplex PCR. The data contain about 41,000 clones, approximately 82% of them singletons. Here the sequenced sample was CD4+ or CD8+ T cells sorted from blood, taken in a trial of the OX40 agonist ivuxolimab. The receptor set was obtained from an adult with an advanced solid tumor such as melanoma, head and neck, liver or kidney cancer.

The gene calls are TRBV28 and TRBJ1-2; TRBD1 agrees at 7 bases. The V gene's germline CDR1 is MDHEN and CDR2 SYDVKM. The length of the CDR3 is 14 residues. J was trimmed by 4 bases and V by 5 bases; bases with no gene match: 7. CDR3 sequence reads: CASSLTGASYGYTF. The CDR3, as DNA: TGTGCCAGCAGTCTCACAGGGGCCAGCTATGGCTACACCTTC.

The chain combines TRBV11-2 with TRBJ1-2, with 8 bases matching TRBD1. Losses at the gene ends were 0 bases for V and 3 bases for J; bases not matched to a gene: 6. There are 16 residues in the CDR3. Per the germline V gene, CDR1 is SGHAT and CDR2 is FQNNGV. CDR3 DNA: TGTGCCAGCAGCTTAGATCTGCAGGGGGCCCACTATGGCTACACCTTC. Protein: CASSLDLQGAHYGYTF.

J is TRBJ1-2 and V is TRBV6-1; D is uncertain. The CDR3 is made up of 15 amino acids. In germline, CDR1 is MNHNS, CDR2 SASEGT. Between the trimmed V and J ends, which lost 1 base and 0 bases, there was a span of 9 bases. For the CDR3, the DNA is TGTGCCAGCAGTGAAGGTCTTCCTACTAACTATGGCTACACCTTC. This codes for CASSEGLPTNYGYTF.

Only one count was recorded for this clone. The rearrangement uses TRBV28 and TRBJ2-2; TRBD2 is a possible D gene (6 bases). The CDR3 is 15 amino acids. The V end lost 3 bases, the J end lost 1 base, and 9 bases lay between the germline ends. Germline V gives CDR1 MDHEN, CDR2 SYDVKM. The CDR3 protein is CASSFRGGNTGELFF. In nucleotides, the CDR3 is TGTGCCAGCAGTTTCCGGGGAGGGAACACCGGGGAGCTGTTTTTT.

This sequence joins TRBV7-2 and TRBJ2-1; TRBD2 matches at 14 bases. Germline V gene sequence: CDR1 SGHTA, CDR2 FQGNSA. The V and J ends lost 5 bases and 10 bases, in that order; junction bases with no gene match: 10. The CDR3 is 16 residues long. This CDR3 reads CASSLPGTSGGGEQFF. In nucleotides, the CDR3 is TGTGCCAGCAGCCTCCCCGGGACTAGCGGGGGCGGGGAGCAGTTCTTC. Complete variable domain (other parts from reference TRBV7-2 and TRBJ2-1): GAGVSQSPSNKVTEKGKDVELRCDPISGHTALYWYRQSLGQGLEFLIYFQGNSAPDKSGLPSDRFSAERTGGSVSTLTIQRTQQEDSAVYLCASSLPGTSGGGEQFFGPGTRLTVL.

Only one count was recorded for this clone. J is TRBJ2-5 and V is TRBV7-9; 7 bases match TRBD1. Germline loops: CDR1 SEHNR, CDR2 FQNEAQ (reference sequence). CDR3 length: 14 residues. V dropped 6 bases and J dropped 7; count of bases not matched to a gene: 11. CDR3 residues: CASSYDRAKATQYF. Here the CDR3 DNA reads TGTGCCAGCAGTTACGACAGGGCAAAGGCGACCCAGTACTTC.